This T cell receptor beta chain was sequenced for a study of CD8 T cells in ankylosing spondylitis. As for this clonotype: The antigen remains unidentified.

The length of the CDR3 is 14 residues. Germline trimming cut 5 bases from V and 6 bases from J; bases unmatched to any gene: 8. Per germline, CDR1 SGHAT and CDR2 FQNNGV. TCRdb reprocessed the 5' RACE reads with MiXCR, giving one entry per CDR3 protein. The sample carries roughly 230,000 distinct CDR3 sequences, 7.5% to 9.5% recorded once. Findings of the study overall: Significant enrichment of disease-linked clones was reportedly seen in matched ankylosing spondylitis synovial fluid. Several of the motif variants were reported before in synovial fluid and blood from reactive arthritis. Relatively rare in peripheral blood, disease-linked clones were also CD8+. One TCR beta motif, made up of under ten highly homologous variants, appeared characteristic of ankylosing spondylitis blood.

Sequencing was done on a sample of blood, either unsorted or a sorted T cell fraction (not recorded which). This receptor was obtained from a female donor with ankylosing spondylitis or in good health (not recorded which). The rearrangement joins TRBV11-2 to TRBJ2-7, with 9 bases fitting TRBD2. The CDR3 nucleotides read TGTGCCAGCAGCCTACTAGCGGGTCAGTTCGAGCAGTACTTC. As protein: CASSLLAGQFEQYF.